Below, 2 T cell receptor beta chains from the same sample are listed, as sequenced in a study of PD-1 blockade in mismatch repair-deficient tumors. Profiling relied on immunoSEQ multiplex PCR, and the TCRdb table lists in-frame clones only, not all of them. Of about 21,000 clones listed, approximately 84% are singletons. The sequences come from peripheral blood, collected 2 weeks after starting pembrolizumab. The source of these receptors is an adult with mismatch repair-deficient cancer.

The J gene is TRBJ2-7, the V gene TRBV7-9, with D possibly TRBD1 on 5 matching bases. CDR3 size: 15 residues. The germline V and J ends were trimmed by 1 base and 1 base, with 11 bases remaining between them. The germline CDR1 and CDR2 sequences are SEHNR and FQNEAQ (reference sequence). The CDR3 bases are TGTGCCAGCAGCTTAGGCAGGGTAGAGTCCTACGAGCAGTACTTC. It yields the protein CASSLGRVESYEQYF. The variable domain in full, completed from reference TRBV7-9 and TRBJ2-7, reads DTGVSQNPRHKITKRGQNVTFRCDPISEHNRLYWYRQTLGQGPEFLTYFQNEAQLEKSRLLSDRFSAERPKGSFSTLEIQRTEQGDSAMYLCASSLGRVESYEQYFGPGTRLTVT.

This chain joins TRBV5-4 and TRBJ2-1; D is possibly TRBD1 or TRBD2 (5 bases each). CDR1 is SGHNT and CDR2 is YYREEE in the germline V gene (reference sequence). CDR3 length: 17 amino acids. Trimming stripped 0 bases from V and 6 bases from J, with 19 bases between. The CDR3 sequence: CASSLVTPGPSVNEQFF. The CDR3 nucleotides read TGTGCCAGCAGCTTGGTTACCCCGGGACCCTCGGTCAATGAGCAGTTCTTC.